The 8 T cell receptor beta chains listed next were all sequenced from one sample in a study of blood T cell repertoires in COVID-19. Repertoires were generated with immunoSEQ multiplex PCR, while TCRdb's copy carries only in-frame clones and drops some. The sample records some 150,000 clones, around nine tenths being singletons. Specimen: peripheral blood. These receptors were obtained from a man aged 50 or older with active or convalescent COVID-19.

This clone has just a few counts. The rearrangement uses TRBV12-3 or TRBV12-4 and TRBJ2-7; D uncertain. With 2 bases removed from V and 5 bases from J, the gap between germline ends came to 10 bases. The CDR3 covers 13 residues. The DNA of the CDR3 is TGTGCCAGCAGTTTACAGGTATTCCACGAGCAGTACTTC. Protein product: CASSLQVFHEQYF.

The chain combines TRBV28 with TRBJ2-6; weak D call: TRBD2 (6 bases). The germline CDR1 and CDR2 sequences are MDHEN and SYDVKM. V was trimmed by 2 bases and J by 0 bases, leaving 11 bases between them. The CDR3 is 17 residues long. The CDR3 here is CASSLAGRLSGANVLTF. DNA for the CDR3: TGTGCCAGCAGTTTAGCGGGGCGGCTCTCTGGGGCCAACGTCCTGACTTTC. Supplemented by reference TRBV28 and TRBJ2-6, the full variable domain reads DVKVTQSSRYLVKRTGEKVFLECVQDMDHENMFWYRQDPGLGLRLIYFSYDVKMKEKGDIPEGYSVSREKKERFSLILESASTNQTSMYLCASSLAGRLSGANVLTFGAGSRLTVL.

The genes are TRBV5-5 and TRBJ2-7; TRBD1 aligns across 7 bases. The CDR3 spans 16 residues. CDR1 SGHKS and CDR2 YYEKEE come from the germline V gene (reference sequence). Unmatched junction bases numbered 16, after V lost 10 bases and J lost 0 bases. The CDR3 region has the DNA TGTGCCGTTTTCTCCCGGGACAGCGGCTTCTCCTACGAGCAGTACTTC. Translation: CAVFSRDSGFSYEQYF.

The gene calls are TRBV6-5 and TRBJ1-2; no clear D. CDR3 size: 15 residues. Germline V CDR1 and CDR2: MNHEY, SVGAGI. V lost 2 bases and J 0 bases, leaving 10 bases between the germline ends. The CDR3 is CASSYNGFSNYGYTF. The CDR3 nucleotides are TGTGCCAGCAGTTACAATGGCTTTTCTAACTATGGCTACACCTTC.

Here the CDR3 DNA reads TGTGCCAGCAGTCGGACAGTAGATACGCAGTATTTT. It is translated as CASSRTVDTQYF. This chain uses TRBV5-8 with TRBJ2-3, with a possible D match to TRBD1 (6 bases). Germline CDR1 and CDR2: SGHTS and YDEGEE. CDR3 length: 12 amino acids. Trimming took 5 bases from V and 5 from J, leaving 9 bases between them.

This chain joins TRBV7-6 and TRBJ2-7; 9 positions agree with TRBD1. The germline V gene has CDR1 SGHVS and CDR2 FNYEAQ. V lost 5 bases and J lost 7; bases outside the gene matches: 12. The CDR3 length is 15 residues. The CDR3: CASSRGGTGRIEQYF. CDR3 nucleotides: TGTGCCAGCAGCCGAGGAGGGACAGGGAGGATTGAGCAGTACTTC.

The V gene is TRBV27, the J gene TRBJ1-2; TRBD1 agrees at 8 bases. With V trimmed by 5 bases and J by 7 bases, 9 bases remained unmatched. This CDR3 is 14 amino acids long. The germline gives CDR1 MNHEY, CDR2 SMNVEV (reference sequence). CDR3 residues: CASSPADRVVGYTF. The CDR3 nucleotides are TGTGCCAGCAGTCCCGCGGACAGGGTTGTTGGCTACACCTTC.

For this clone: Other DNA sequences of this sample code for an identical CDR3. The CDR3 DNA follows: TGTGCCAGCAGTGAAGCCGGGGGGAATACTGAAGCTTTCTTT. This translates into CASSEAGGNTEAFF. The rearrangement links TRBV6-1 to TRBJ1-1; D may be TRBD1 (5 bases). Per the germline V gene, CDR1 is MNHNS and CDR2 is SASEGT. CDR3 length: 14 residues. Trimming left V 0 bases short and J 5 bases short, with 10 bases between.